The 18 T cell receptor beta chains reported below all come from one sample, sequenced in a study of Ad26.COV2.S vaccination and SARS-CoV-2 variants (dated by TCRdb to 2020 to 2022). Library preparation used the immunoSEQ multiplex PCR assay. What TCRdb holds here is the immuneACCESS table cut down to in-frame rearrangements. Part of the clones is not present; checked against another copy, under half of the missing clones reflect an unresolved V gene, and the others are unexplained. Across this sample there are approximately 420,000 clones, with more than 75% seen only once. About 3.6% of the sample is held by the ten biggest clonotypes. What the treatment or condition label conveys for this sample: about 20 received Ad26.COV2.S at low or high dose, single or two shots; 5 received placebo; per-sample allocation not given. For vaccine and placebo recipients, repertoires were sequenced using samples collected on day 63 after the first injection.

Sequenced material: peripheral blood, taken in a trial of Ad26.COV2.S vaccine versus placebo. These receptors all come from a person aged 18-65 years who received the Ad26.COV2.S COVID-19 vaccine or a placebo.

The chain joins TRBV7-3 to TRBJ2-7; D is tentatively TRBD1 or TRBD2 (5 bases each). This CDR3 region has 13 residues. Trimming removed 5 bases at V and 12 bases at J, with 20 bases between. Germline V gene sequence: CDR1 SGHTA, CDR2 FQGTGA. CDR3 DNA: TGTGCCAGCAGCCGAAACGAGGGGAGTCTACGGTACTTC. Amino acids: CASSRNEGSLRYF.

The rearrangement joins TRBV28 to TRBJ1-2; possibly TRBD1 for D (6 bases). Germline V lookup: CDR1 MDHEN, CDR2 SYDVKM. Trimming shortened V by 6 bases and J by 8 bases, and 19 bases separated the two germline ends. The CDR3 is 14 residues long. The CDR3 DNA sequence: TGTGCCAGCAGGAGGACAGAGGGCCGGGTGGGCTACACCTTC. It is translated as CASRRTEGRVGYTF.

V is TRBV30 and J is TRBJ1-4; a weak D match, TRBD1 (5 bases). This CDR3 region has 16 residues. Germline CDR1 reads GTSNPN; CDR2 reads SVGIG (reference sequence). V dropped 0 bases and J dropped 0 bases, with 11 bases sitting between them. CDR3 DNA: TGTGCCTGGAGTGTACTGTGGGGCGCAACTAATGAAAAACTGTTTTTT. Its protein is CAWSVLWGATNEKLFF.

V and J are TRBV27 and TRBJ1-6, with no clear D. Germline V CDR1 and CDR2: MNHEY, SMNVEV (reference sequence). The CDR3 contains 16 residues. V lost 0 bases to trimming and J lost 3 bases, with 9 bases between them. In DNA form, the CDR3 reads TGTGCCAGCAGTTTATCGGCAGGCGTCTATAATTCACCCCTCCACTTT. This encodes CASSLSAGVYNSPLHF.

V usage is TRBV28 and J usage is TRBJ2-7, with TRBD1 identical over 7 bases. Germline V gene lookup returns CDR1 MDHEN and CDR2 SYDVKM. The CDR3 has 13 amino acids. The V and J ends lost 2 bases and 2 bases, in that order; junction bases with no gene match: 0. The CDR3 loop is CASSLGTAYEQYF. The CDR3 nucleotides are TGTGCCAGCAGTTTAGGGACAGCCTACGAGCAGTACTTC.

The chain combines TRBV5-6 with TRBJ2-5, with 11 bases aligning to TRBD2. The CDR3 covers 15 residues. V trimming: 1 base; J trimming: 5 bases; junction bases outside the gene matches: 4. The germline CDR1 and CDR2 sequences are SGHDT and YYEEEE. This chain's CDR3 is CASSLRTSGWETQYF. CDR3 sequence (DNA): TGTGCCAGCAGCTTGAGGACTAGCGGGTGGGAGACCCAGTACTTC.

This clone showed up just a few times. This sequence joins TRBV7-9 and TRBJ2-7, with 9 bases fitting TRBD1. The CDR3 has 14 amino acids. The germline V gene has CDR1 SEHNR and CDR2 FQNEAQ (reference sequence). V lost 7 bases to trimming and J lost 3 bases; unmatched junction nucleotides: 7. The CDR3 DNA sequence: TGTGCCAGCATTAGGGGACAGGGCGACTACGAGCAGTACTTC. Encoded protein: CASIRGQGDYEQYF.

This chain uses TRBV24-1 with TRBJ2-3; 7 bases fit TRBD1. Germline values: CDR1 KGHDR, CDR2 SFDVKD. V was pared by 3 bases and J by 0 bases, with 11 bases of the junction left unmatched. CDR3 size: 18 residues. The CDR3 DNA is TGTGCCACCAGTGATCGGCGCGCTGGGACAGCAAGCACAGATACGCAGTATTTT. This encodes CATSDRRAGTASTDTQYF.

The chain has TRBV23-1 and TRBJ1-5; D is ambiguous. TRBV23-1 is an ORF for which the function is uncertain. There are 18 residues in the CDR3. The V end was cut by 0 bases, the J end by 0 bases, with 15 bases between. The CDR3 is CASSQSTPGKYSNQPQHF. The CDR3 DNA sequence: TGCGCCAGCAGTCAATCGACTCCAGGCAAATATAGCAATCAGCCCCAGCATTTT.

The chain uses TRBV12-3 or TRBV12-4 and TRBJ2-1, with D unresolved. CDR3 length equals 12 residues. V gave up 3 bases and J gave up 9 bases, with 9 bases separating them. CDR3 amino acids: CASSLRFSEQFF. The CDR3 DNA sequence: TGTGCCAGCAGTTTGCGCTTCAGTGAGCAGTTCTTC.

The chain couples TRBV6-1 to TRBJ2-3; 10 nucleotides align to TRBD2. Germline assignment: CDR1 MNHNS and CDR2 SASEGT. V trimming: 8 bases; J trimming: 2 bases; junction bases outside the gene matches: 7. The CDR3 consists of 15 residues. The CDR3 is CASGNSGGPTDTQYF. For the CDR3, the DNA is TGTGCCAGCGGTAATAGCGGGGGGCCCACAGATACGCAGTATTTT.

This clone was detected many times. The chain couples TRBV19 to TRBJ1-5, with D perhaps matching TRBD1 (5 bases). Germline assignment: CDR1 LNHDA and CDR2 SQIVND (reference sequence). Trimming shortened V by 3 bases and J by 6 bases, and 12 bases separated the two germline ends. The CDR3 is 14 amino acids. The CDR3 here is CASSISVGAQPQHF. CDR3 sequence (DNA): TGTGCCAGTAGTATTTCGGTTGGGGCTCAGCCCCAGCATTTT.

This rearrangement joins TRBV5-1 to TRBJ2-5, with TRBD1 matching 9 bases. Germline assignment: CDR1 SGHRS and CDR2 YFSETQ. With V trimmed by 4 bases and J by 4 bases, 14 bases remained unmatched. The CDR3 totals 17 residues. CDR3 sequence: CASSPSRTGVRLETQYF. For the CDR3, the DNA is TGCGCCAGCAGCCCCTCCCGGACAGGGGTGCGACTAGAGACCCAGTACTTC.

In regard to this clone: One end of the junction does not line up with germline, which may come from a read error. This chain uses TRBV28 with TRBJ2-2, with D perhaps given as TRBD1 or TRBD2 (5 bases each). The length of the CDR3 is 15 residues. The germline gives CDR1 MDHEN, CDR2 SYDVKM. The CDR3 region has the DNA TGTGCGAGCATGGGTTGGGGGTTGTACACCGGGGAGCTGTTTTTT. Protein product: CASMGWGLYTGELFF.

The chain is built from TRBV30 and TRBJ1-2; D is uncertain. V shed 2 bases and J shed 8 bases, with 6 bases lying between them. Looked up from germline, CDR1 is GTSNPN and CDR2 is SVGIG (reference sequence). The CDR3 totals 10 residues. The CDR3 loop is CAWSLGGYTF. Written as DNA, the CDR3 is TGTGCCTGGAGTCTAGGGGGCTACACCTTC. The whole variable domain, remainder taken from reference TRBV30 and TRBJ1-2, is SQTIHQWPATLVQPVGSPLSLECTVEGTSNPNLYWYRQAAGRGLQLLFYSVGIGQISSEVPQNLSASRPQDRQFILSSKKLLLSDSGFYLCAWSLGGYTFGSGTRLTVV.

This clone was detected only once. The chain couples TRBV29-1 to TRBJ2-7, with 8 positions matching TRBD1. The junction had 4 bases not matched to a gene; V was cut back by 2 bases and J by 4 bases. Germline loops: CDR1 SQVTM, CDR2 ANQGSEA. This CDR3 spans 13 amino acids. In DNA form, the CDR3 reads TGCAGCGTTGAAACAGGGGGTAGGTACGAGCAGTACTTC. Its protein is CSVETGGRYEQYF.

V is TRBV29-1 and J is TRBJ2-1; TRBD1 is a possible D gene (6 bases). Germline loops: CDR1 SQVTM, CDR2 ANQGSEA. Trimming left V 2 bases short and J 2 bases short, with 10 bases between. The CDR3 loop spans 14 amino acids. The CDR3 nucleotides are TGCAGCGTTGAATCGGGGACAACCTACAATGAGCAGTTCTTC. Translating gives CSVESGTTYNEQFF.

CDR3 amino acids: CASSQEILSYEQYF. CDR3 coding DNA: TGCGCCAGCAGCCAAGAGATCCTCTCCTACGAGCAGTACTTC. The genes are TRBV4-3 and TRBJ2-7; no firm D call. Trimming took 0 bases from V and 0 from J, leaving 6 bases between them. This CDR3 contains 14 residues. CDR1 is LGHNA, CDR2 YSLEER, per germline.